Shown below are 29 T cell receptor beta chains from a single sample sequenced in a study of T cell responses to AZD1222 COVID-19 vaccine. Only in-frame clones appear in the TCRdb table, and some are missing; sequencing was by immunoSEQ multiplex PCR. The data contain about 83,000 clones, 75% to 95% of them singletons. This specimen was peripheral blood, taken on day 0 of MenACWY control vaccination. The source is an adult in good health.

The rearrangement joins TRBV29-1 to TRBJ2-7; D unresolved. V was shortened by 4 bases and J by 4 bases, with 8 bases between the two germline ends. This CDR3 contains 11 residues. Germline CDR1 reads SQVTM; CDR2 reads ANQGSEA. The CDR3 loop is CSVVGLYEQYF. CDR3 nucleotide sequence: TGCAGCGTTGTTGGTTTGTACGAGCAGTACTTC.

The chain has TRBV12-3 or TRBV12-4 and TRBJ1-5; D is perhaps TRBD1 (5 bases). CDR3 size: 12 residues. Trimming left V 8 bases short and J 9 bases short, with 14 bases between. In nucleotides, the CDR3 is TGTGCCAGCCGTGATGGGGCGGGGCCCCAGCATTTT. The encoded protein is CASRDGAGPQHF.

The DNA of the CDR3 is TGCGCCAGCGGGGACCAGATCCAAGAGACCCAGTACTTC. It is translated as CASGDQIQETQYF. This chain connects TRBV10-2 to TRBJ2-5; the D gene could be TRBD1 or TRBD2 (5 bases each). Germline CDR1 reads WSHSY; CDR2 reads SAAADI. The CDR3 covers 13 residues. Trimming cost V 8 bases and J 1 base, with 11 bases left between them.

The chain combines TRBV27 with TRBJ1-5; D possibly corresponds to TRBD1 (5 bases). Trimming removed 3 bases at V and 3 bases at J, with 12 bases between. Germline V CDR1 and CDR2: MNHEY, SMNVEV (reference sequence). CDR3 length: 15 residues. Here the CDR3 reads CASSFSTGDNQPQHF. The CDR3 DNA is TGTGCCAGCAGTTTCAGTACAGGAGACAATCAGCCCCAGCATTTT.

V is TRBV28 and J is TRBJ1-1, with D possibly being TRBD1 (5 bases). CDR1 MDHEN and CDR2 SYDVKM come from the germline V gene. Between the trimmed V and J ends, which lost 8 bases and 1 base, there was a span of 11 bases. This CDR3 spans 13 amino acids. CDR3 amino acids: CASLHRGNTEAFF. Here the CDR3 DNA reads TGTGCCAGCCTACATAGGGGGAACACTGAAGCTTTCTTT.

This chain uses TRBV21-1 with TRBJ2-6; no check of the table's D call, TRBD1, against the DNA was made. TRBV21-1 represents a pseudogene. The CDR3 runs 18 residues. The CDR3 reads CASTGTERAGSGANVLTF. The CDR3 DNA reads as TGTGCCAGCACCGGGACAGAGAGAGCGGGCTCTGGGGCCAACGTCCTGACTTTC.

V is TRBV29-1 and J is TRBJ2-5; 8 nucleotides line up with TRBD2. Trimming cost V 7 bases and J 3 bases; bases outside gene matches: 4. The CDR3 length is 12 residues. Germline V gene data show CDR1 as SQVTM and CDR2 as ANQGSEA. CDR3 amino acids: CSARAGEETQYF. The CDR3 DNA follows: TGCAGCGCAAGAGCGGGGGAAGAGACCCAGTACTTC.

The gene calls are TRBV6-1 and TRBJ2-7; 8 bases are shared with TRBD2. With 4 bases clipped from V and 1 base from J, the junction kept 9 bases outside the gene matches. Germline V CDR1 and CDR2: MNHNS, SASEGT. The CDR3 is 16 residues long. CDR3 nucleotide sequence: TGTGCCAGCAGTGCCGGGACTAGAATGGGTTCCTACGAGCAGTACTTC. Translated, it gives CASSAGTRMGSYEQYF.

The DNA of the CDR3 is TGTGCCAGCAGAGGGAACACTGAAGCTTTCTTT. It specifies CASRGNTEAFF. This chain links TRBV6-6 with TRBJ1-1; D gene uncertain. The V gene's germline CDR1 is MNHNY and CDR2 SVGAGI (reference sequence). The ends were cut back, 6 bases at V and 1 base at J, with 3 bases in the middle. The CDR3 runs to 11 residues.

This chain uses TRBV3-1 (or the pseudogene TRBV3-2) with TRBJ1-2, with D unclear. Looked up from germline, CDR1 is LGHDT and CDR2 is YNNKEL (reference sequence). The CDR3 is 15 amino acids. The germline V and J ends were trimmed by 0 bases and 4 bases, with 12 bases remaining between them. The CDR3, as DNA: TGTGCCAGCAGCCAAGATGAGGGAGCGGTCTATGGCTACACCTTC. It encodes CASSQDEGAVYGYTF.

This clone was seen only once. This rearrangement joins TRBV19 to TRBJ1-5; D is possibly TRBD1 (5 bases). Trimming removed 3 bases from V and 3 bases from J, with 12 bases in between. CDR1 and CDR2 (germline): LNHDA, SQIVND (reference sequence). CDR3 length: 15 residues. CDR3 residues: CASSILSGHNQPQHF. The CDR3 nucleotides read TGTGCCAGTAGTATCCTATCAGGGCACAATCAGCCCCAGCATTTT.

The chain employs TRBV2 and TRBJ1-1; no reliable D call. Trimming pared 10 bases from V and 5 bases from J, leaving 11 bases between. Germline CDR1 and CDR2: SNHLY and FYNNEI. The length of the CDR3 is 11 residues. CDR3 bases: TGTGCCACAGGAATTTGGACTGAAGCTTTCTTT. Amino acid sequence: CATGIWTEAFF.

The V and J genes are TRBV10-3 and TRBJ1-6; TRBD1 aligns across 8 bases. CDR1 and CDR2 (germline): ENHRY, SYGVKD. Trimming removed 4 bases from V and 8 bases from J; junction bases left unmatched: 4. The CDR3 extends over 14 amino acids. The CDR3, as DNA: TGTGCCATCAGTGTCAGGGGGCAGGATTCACCCCTCCACTTT. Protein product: CAISVRGQDSPLHF.

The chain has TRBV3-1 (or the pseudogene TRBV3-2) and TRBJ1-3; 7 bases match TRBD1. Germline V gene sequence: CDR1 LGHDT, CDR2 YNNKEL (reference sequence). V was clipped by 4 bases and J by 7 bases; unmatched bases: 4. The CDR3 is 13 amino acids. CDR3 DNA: TGTGCCAGCAGCCTTCGACAGGGTAACACCATATATTTT. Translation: CASSLRQGNTIYF.

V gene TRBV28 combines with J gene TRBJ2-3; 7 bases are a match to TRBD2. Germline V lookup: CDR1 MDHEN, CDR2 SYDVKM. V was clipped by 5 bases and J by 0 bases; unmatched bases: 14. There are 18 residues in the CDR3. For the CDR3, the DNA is TGTGCCAGCAGTCCATTAAAGGGCAGCGGGGCTAGCACAGATACGCAGTATTTT. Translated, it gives CASSPLKGSGASTDTQYF. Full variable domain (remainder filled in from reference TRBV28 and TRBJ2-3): DVKVTQSSRYLVKRTGEKVFLECVQDMDHENMFWYRQDPGLGLRLIYFSYDVKMKEKGDIPEGYSVSREKKERFSLILESASTNQTSMYLCASSPLKGSGASTDTQYFGPGTRLTVL.

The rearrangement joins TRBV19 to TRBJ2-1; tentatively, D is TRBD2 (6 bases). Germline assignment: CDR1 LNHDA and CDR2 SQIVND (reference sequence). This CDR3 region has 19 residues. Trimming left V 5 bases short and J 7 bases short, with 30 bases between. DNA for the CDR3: TGTGCCAGTAGTGTACGAGGCCTGGGGGGAGGCCAAAGGGAGAATGAGCAGTTCTTC. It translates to CASSVRGLGGGQRENEQFF. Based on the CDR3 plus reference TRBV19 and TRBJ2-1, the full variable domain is DGGITQSPKYLFRKEGQNVTLSCEQNLNHDAMYWYRQDPGQGLRLIYYSQIVNDFQKGDIAEGYSVSREKKESFPLTVTSAQKNPTAFYLCASSVRGLGGGQRENEQFFGPGTRLTVL.

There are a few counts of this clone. The CDR3 is CASDGGKNIQYF. In DNA, the CDR3 is TGTGCCAGCGATGGGGGCAAAAACATTCAGTACTTC. The V call is TRBV2, the J call TRBJ2-4; tentatively, D is TRBD1 or TRBD2 (5 bases each). Trimming cost V 8 bases and J 3 bases, with 8 bases left between them. The CDR3 runs to 12 residues. The germline V gene has CDR1 SNHLY and CDR2 FYNNEI.

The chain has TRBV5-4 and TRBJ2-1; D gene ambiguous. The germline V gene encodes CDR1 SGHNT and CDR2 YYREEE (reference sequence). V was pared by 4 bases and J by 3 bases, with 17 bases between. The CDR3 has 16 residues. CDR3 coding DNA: TGTGCCAGCAGCCTAATCGAAAATCTCTACTACAATGAGCAGTTCTTC. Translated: CASSLIENLYYNEQFF.

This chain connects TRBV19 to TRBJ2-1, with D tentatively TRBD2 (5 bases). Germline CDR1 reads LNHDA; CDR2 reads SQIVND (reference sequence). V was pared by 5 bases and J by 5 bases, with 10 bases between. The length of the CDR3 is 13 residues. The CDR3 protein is CASSLATDNEQFF. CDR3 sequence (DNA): TGTGCCAGTAGTTTAGCGACGGACAATGAGCAGTTCTTC.

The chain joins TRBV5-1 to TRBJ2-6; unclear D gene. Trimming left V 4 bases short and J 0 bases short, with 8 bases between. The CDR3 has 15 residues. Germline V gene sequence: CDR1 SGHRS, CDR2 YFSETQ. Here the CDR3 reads CASSTTSSGANVLTF. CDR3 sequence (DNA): TGCGCCAGCAGCACCACTTCCTCTGGGGCCAACGTCCTGACTTTC.

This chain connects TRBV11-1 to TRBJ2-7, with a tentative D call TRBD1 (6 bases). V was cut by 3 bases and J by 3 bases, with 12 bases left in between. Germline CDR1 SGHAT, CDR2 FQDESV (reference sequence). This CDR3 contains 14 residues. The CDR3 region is CASSFDRQDYEQYF. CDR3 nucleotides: TGTGCCAGCAGCTTCGACAGGCAGGACTACGAGCAGTACTTC.

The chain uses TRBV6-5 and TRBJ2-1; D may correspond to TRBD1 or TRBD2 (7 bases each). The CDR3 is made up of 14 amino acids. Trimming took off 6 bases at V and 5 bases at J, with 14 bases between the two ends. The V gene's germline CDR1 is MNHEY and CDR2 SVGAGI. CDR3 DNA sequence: TGTGCCAGCAGATGGGCAGGGGGGGACAATGAGCAGTTCTTC. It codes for CASRWAGGDNEQFF.

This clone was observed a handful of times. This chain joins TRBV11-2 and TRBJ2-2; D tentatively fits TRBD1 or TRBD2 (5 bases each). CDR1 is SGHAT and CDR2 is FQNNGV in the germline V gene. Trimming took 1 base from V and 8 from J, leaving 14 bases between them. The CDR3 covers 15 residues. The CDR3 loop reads CASSLAFGGEGELFF. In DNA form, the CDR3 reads TGTGCCAGCAGCTTAGCCTTTGGGGGTGAAGGGGAGCTGTTTTTT.

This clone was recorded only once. CDR3 amino acids: CASSVNRGLISYEQYF. CDR3 DNA: TGTGCCAGCAGTGTGAACAGGGGGCTTATCTCCTACGAGCAGTACTTC. This sequence joins TRBV6-2 or TRBV6-3 and TRBJ2-7; 9 bases line up with TRBD1. The CDR3 is 16 residues long. J lost 0 bases, V lost 5 bases, and 8 bases had no gene match. Germline values: CDR1 MNHEY, CDR2 SVGEGT.

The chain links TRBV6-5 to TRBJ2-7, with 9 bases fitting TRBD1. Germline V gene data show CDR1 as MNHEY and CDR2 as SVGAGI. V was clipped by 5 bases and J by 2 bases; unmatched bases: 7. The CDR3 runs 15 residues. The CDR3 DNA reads TGTGCCAGCAGTACTTCCAGGACAGGGGCCTACGAGCAGTACTTC. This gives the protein CASSTSRTGAYEQYF.

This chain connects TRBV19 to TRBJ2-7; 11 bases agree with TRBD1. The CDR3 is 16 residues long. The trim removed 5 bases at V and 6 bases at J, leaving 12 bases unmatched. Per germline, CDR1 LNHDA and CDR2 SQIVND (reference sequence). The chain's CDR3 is CASSARGQGALGEQYF. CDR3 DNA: TGTGCCAGTAGTGCCCGCGGACAGGGGGCGCTGGGCGAGCAGTACTTC.

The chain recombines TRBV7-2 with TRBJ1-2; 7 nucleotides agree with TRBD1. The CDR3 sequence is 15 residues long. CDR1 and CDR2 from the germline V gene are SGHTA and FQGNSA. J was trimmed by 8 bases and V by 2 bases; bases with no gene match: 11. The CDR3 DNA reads TGTGCCAGCAGCTTATCCTTGACAGGGTCGTCCGGCTACACCTTC. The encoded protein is CASSLSLTGSSGYTF.

In DNA form, the CDR3 reads TGTGCCAGCAGCCAGGGACTAGCGGGCTTAAGCTCCTACAATGAGCAGTTCTTC. Protein product: CASSQGLAGLSSYNEQFF. V usage is TRBV7-9 and J usage is TRBJ2-1; the match to TRBD2 covers 12 bases. V lost 5 bases and J lost 0; bases outside the gene matches: 8. Germline V lookup: CDR1 SEHNR, CDR2 FQNEAQ (reference sequence). The CDR3 runs 18 residues.

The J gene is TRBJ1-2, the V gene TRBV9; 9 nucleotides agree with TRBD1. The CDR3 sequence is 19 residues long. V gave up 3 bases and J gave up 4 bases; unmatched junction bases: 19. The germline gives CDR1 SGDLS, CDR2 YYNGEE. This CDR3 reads CASSGWRGQGSPRGYGYTF. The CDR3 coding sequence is TGTGCCAGCAGCGGATGGAGGGGACAGGGCTCCCCACGGGGCTATGGCTACACCTTC. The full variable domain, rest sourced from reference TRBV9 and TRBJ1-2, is DSGVTQTPKHLITATGQRVTLRCSPRSGDLSVYWYQQSLDQGLQFLIQYYNGEERAKGNILERFSAQQFPDLHSELNLSSLELGDSALYFCASSGWRGQGSPRGYGYTFGSGTRLTVV.